This T cell receptor beta chain is from a study of T cells in Graves' hyperthyroidism and ophthalmopathy (dated by TCRdb to the late 2010s). General notes on the study: TCR V-J signatures able to tell the groups apart were searched for in a discovery cohort of 90 to 100 patients, of whom 43 had Graves' ophthalmopathy and some 60 had stable Graves' hyperthyroidism. Thyroid tissue and blood T-cell repertoires from roughly six Graves' hyperthyroidism patients were also compared in the study. TCR Vbeta CDR3 sequencing of 130 to 150 peripheral blood samples (under 45 ophthalmopathy, 75 hyperthyroidism and some 17 progressor patients) is reported in the paper. After sampling, hyperthyroidism patients received methimazole starting at 30 mg daily, and ophthalmopathy patients received high-dose intravenous methylprednisolone. For training and testing, the 100 patients in the discovery cohort were randomly divided in a 7:3 ratio. An independent validation cohort of 18 to 20 hyperthyroidism patients and approximately 17 patients who later progressed to ophthalmopathy tested prospective prediction of ophthalmopathy. Findings and caveats that apply to the study as a whole: In cross-validation, a model built on a 13 V-J signature told ophthalmopathy apart from stable hyperthyroidism with approximately 90% sensitivity and roughly 82% specificity, and in testing the same model reached 80%/75%. In validation, the model predicted progression to ophthalmopathy a median of 6.5 months before onset, with roughly 70% sensitivity and almost 75% specificity. No statistical method was used to fix the sample size in advance, and group allocation was not hidden from the investigators. Most expanded thyroid clonotypes (frequency above 0.001) were also detected in blood, suggesting blood repertoires may reflect thyroid immune responses.

This clonotype showed up just a few times. The antigen it binds to is not known. This may stem from a read error, because a much larger clone lies one nucleotide away. From the germline V gene, CDR1 is ENHRY and CDR2 is SYGVKD. The CDR3 holds 12 amino acids from the cysteine to the phenylalanine. Only the CDR3 DNA is retained, 36 bases long and in frame from the first base. V loses 6 bases, J loses 3 bases, and the germline ends lie 6 bases apart. The TCR beta CDR3 regions were amplified from the RNA transcripts. For the first round of RT-PCR on the TCR CDR3, the HTBI primer set was used together with the Qiagen OneStep RT-PCR kit. A second multiplex PCR round built the libraries, followed by size selection and purification. Sequencing of the libraries was done on an Illumina HiSeq2000 using paired-end 100 bp reads. In the paper's pipeline: Raw data were processed with SOAPnuke, discarding reads with adapters, uncalled bases, mean Phred below 15, or no exact constant-primer or identifier match. COPE v1.2.5 was used to merge high-quality paired reads, and clonotypes were defined as unique nucleotide sequences. Clonotypes were aligned to IMGT TRBV, TRBD and TRBJ reference segments using MiTCR v1.1. The analysis was restricted to V-J combinations with a frequency above 0.0001, which together covered 99.2% of the repertoires. A TCS score was defined as the ratio of F50 (clonal expansion) to E x V (chaos), with BLOSUM62-based TCRdist applied between CDR3 peptides within each V-J. Welch's t-statistics and random forest reduced roughly 530 V-J features to roughly 13, which were used in a naive Bayes classifier (R e1071). TCRdb reran the public reads through fastp at Q25 and MiXCR, keeping productive beta chains. Every CDR3 protein is listed once, alongside the most common genes and DNA of its rows. The V and J calls were not made by the authors but by TCRdb's processing. The sample table contains hundreds of thousands of distinct CDR3 sequences; only one count was recorded for under 60% of them. Jointly, the top ten make up about 7.8% of the sample.

Stable Graves' hyperthyroidism was defined as the absence of progression to ophthalmopathy over 18 months of follow-up. Hyperthyroidism patients were aged 18 to 65 years and newly diagnosed, with disease duration of less than 2 months. Any patient with an uncontrolled infection, another autoimmune disease, pregnancy or lactation was excluded. Diagnoses were established on the basis of clinical symptoms, serum thyroxine and TRAb, thyroid ultrasound, and orbital computed tomography. Trizol reagent was used to extract total RNA, and RNA quality was then checked on an Agilent 2100 Bioanalyzer. Sequenced material: peripheral blood or thyroid tissue (not recorded which). The receptor's source is a woman aged 18-35 years with Graves' hyperthyroidism. Donor details come from another sample of the same person, matched by shared clones. The V and J genes are TRBV10-3 and TRBJ1-5; the D segment cannot be called with confidence. Here is the DNA: TGTGCCATCAGGGTCATCAATCAGCCCCAGCATTTT. Its translation reads: CAIRVINQPQHF.